These T cell receptor beta chains were read from a single sample in a study of OX40 agonist ivuxolimab in advanced cancers. The protocol was immunoSEQ multiplex PCR, while the TCRdb copy is restricted to in-frame clones and leaves out a portion. This table holds about 150,000 clones, about 93% found once. Source: CD4+ or CD8+ T cells sorted from blood, taken in a trial of the OX40 agonist ivuxolimab. Receptors originate from an adult with an advanced solid tumor such as melanoma, head and neck, liver or kidney cancer. CDR3s include the opening cysteine and the closing phenylalanine or tryptophan. A D gene is named only where the DNA matches it firmly. Size values are once, few and many counts, or a class for expanded clones, and some rows have none.

D,size,J,V,CDR3,DNA
.,.,TRBJ1-6,TRBV7-9,CASSPGRGGSNSPLHF,TGTGCCAGCAGCCCCGGGAGAGGGGGGAGTAATTCACCCCTCCACTTT
.,.,TRBJ2-2,TRBV5-1,CASSLDTNTGELFF,TGCGCCAGCAGCTTGGATACGAACACCGGGGAGCTGTTTTTT
TRBD1,.,TRBJ1-3,TRBV2,CASRGTGGNTIYF,TGTGCCAGCAGAGGGACAGGGGGAAACACCATATATTTT
.,.,TRBJ2-7,TRBV10-3,CAISDPPRAYEQYF,TGTGCCATCAGCGACCCCCCAAGGGCCTACGAGCAGTACTTC
.,.,TRBJ2-7,TRBV18,CASSRDRTYEQYF,TGTGCCAGCTCAAGGGACCGTACCTACGAGCAGTACTTC
.,.,TRBJ1-6,TRBV7-2,CASSLEAGNINSPLHF,TGTGCCAGCAGCTTAGAGGCAGGGAATATTAATTCACCCCTCCACTTT
TRBD1,.,TRBJ1-1,TRBV18,CASSPGTGFMNTEAFF,TGTGCCAGCTCACCAGGGACAGGGTTCATGAACACTGAAGCTTTCTTT
TRBD1,.,TRBJ2-7,TRBV6-1,CASSGSSGQGLWEQYF,TGTGCCAGCAGTGGCTCGTCGGGACAGGGGTTGTGGGAGCAGTACTTC
TRBD2,.,TRBJ2-7,TRBV6-5,CASSPTGGYEQYF,TGTGCCAGCAGTCCCACGGGGGGCTACGAGCAGTACTTC
.,.,TRBJ1-1,TRBV10-1,CASSTDMNTEAFF,TGCGCCAGCAGCACCGACATGAACACTGAAGCTTTCTTT
TRBD1,.,TRBJ2-7,TRBV6-5,CASSQGQGGYEQYF,TGTGCCAGCAGCCAGGGACAGGGGGGCTACGAGCAGTACTTC
TRBD1,.,TRBJ1-2,TRBV6-1,CASSGGYTGDRGYTF,TGTGCCAGCAGTGGCGGCTATACAGGGGATCGCGGCTACACCTTC
TRBD1,.,TRBJ1-2,TRBV7-2,CASSPGQGAEGYTF,TGTGCCAGCAGCCCAGGACAGGGGGCGGAGGGCTACACCTTC
.,.,TRBJ2-1,TRBV9,CASSVGVGSSYNEQFF,TGTGCCAGCAGCGTAGGGGTCGGGAGCTCCTACAATGAGCAGTTCTTC
.,.,TRBJ1-1,TRBV5-1,CASSRTQVWTEAFF,TGCGCCAGCAGTCGGACGCAGGTGTGGACTGAAGCTTTCTTT
.,.,TRBJ2-6,TRBV18,CASSPFSSFSGANVLTF,TGTGCCAGCTCACCGTTTAGCAGCTTCTCTGGGGCCAACGTCCTGACTTTC
.,once,TRBJ2-1,TRBV11-2,CASSWGATTGHNEQFF,TGTGCCAGCAGCTGGGGTGCGACGACAGGCCACAATGAGCAGTTCTTC
TRBD1,.,TRBJ1-1,TRBV7-8,CASSPRRTGSGTEAFF,TGTGCCAGCAGCCCAAGGCGGACAGGGAGCGGCACTGAAGCTTTCTTT
.,.,TRBJ1-1,TRBV18,CASSPRGGTEAFF,TGTGCCAGCTCCCCCAGGGGAGGAACTGAAGCTTTCTTT
.,.,TRBJ1-4,TRBV11-3,CASSIQATTNEKLFF,TGTGCCAGCAGCATACAGGCCACAACTAATGAAAAACTGTTTTTT
.,.,TRBJ2-4,TRBV25-1,CASREGPLRPGAKNIQYF,TGTGCCAGCAGGGAAGGGCCCCTCCGACCCGGGGCCAAAAACATTCAGTACTTC
.,.,TRBJ1-5,TRBV7-2,CASSLDGYGQPQHF,TGTGCCAGCAGCTTAGATGGGTATGGTCAGCCCCAGCATTTT
.,.,TRBJ2-3,TRBV5-6,CASSFEGPRPSQYF,TGTGCCAGCAGCTTTGAGGGCCCCCGTCCGTCGCAGTATTTT
TRBD1,.,TRBJ1-4,TRBV27,CASTVTGTGDGKLFF,TGTGCCAGCACCGTAACCGGGACAGGGGACGGGAAACTGTTTTTT
.,.,TRBJ2-1,TRBV11-1,CASSLRQGRGNEQFF,TGTGCCAGCAGCTTGCGCCAGGGGCGAGGCAATGAGCAGTTCTTC
.,once,TRBJ1-4,TRBV28,CASTSGVFGKLFF,TGTGCCAGCACCTCGGGTGTTTTTGGAAAACTGTTTTTT
.,.,TRBJ2-7,TRBV28,CASSTQGRGTYEQYF,TGTGCCAGCAGTACACAGGGAAGGGGTACCTACGAGCAGTACTTC
.,.,TRBJ1-2,TRBV19,CASTPRGRQNGYTF,TGTGCCAGTACCCCGAGGGGACGGCAGAATGGCTACACCTTC
.,.,TRBJ2-5,TRBV5-1,CASSLVAGEMETQYF,TGCGCCAGCAGCTTGGTGGCAGGGGAGATGGAGACCCAGTACTTC
TRBD2,.,TRBJ2-5,TRBV9,CASSAGGGGETQYF,TGTGCCAGCAGCGCCGGCGGGGGTGGGGAGACCCAGTACTTC
TRBD1,.,TRBJ2-7,TRBV27,CASSYRGLSSYEQYF,TGTGCCAGCAGTTACAGGGGGCTGAGCTCCTACGAGCAGTACTTC
.,.,TRBJ1-2,TRBV14,CASSPHKYGYTF,TGTGCCAGCAGCCCTCACAAGTATGGCTACACCTTC
TRBD1,once,TRBJ2-7,TRBV7-9,CASSRGQGPSGEQYF,TGTGCCAGCAGCCGGGGACAGGGCCCTTCGGGGGAGCAGTACTTC
.,.,TRBJ1-5,TRBV7-2,CASNTQGHENQPQHF,TGTGCCAGCAACACCCAAGGGCACGAAAATCAGCCCCAGCATTTT
.,.,TRBJ1-3,TRBV5-6,CASRAGLITGNTIYF,TGTGCCAGCAGAGCTGGGCTTATTACTGGAAACACCATATATTTT
.,.,TRBJ2-7,TRBV7-2,CASSLEAAGSREQYF,TGTGCCAGCAGCTTAGAGGCGGCGGGAAGTCGCGAGCAGTACTTC
TRBD2,.,TRBJ2-2,TRBV10-3,CAISESTSGNTGELFF,TGTGCCATCAGTGAGTCGACTAGCGGTAACACCGGGGAGCTGTTTTTT
.,.,TRBJ2-2,TRBV5-4,CASSLEANTGELFF,TGTGCCAGCAGCTTGGAAGCGAACACCGGGGAGCTGTTTTTT
.,.,TRBJ2-7,TRBV5-1,CASSLEGQSYEQYF,TGCGCCAGCAGCTTGGAGGGGCAATCCTACGAGCAGTACTTC
.,.,TRBJ2-1,TRBV7-2,CASSPGPSYNEQFF,TGTGCCAGCAGCCCCGGTCCATCCTACAATGAGCAGTTCTTC
TRBD1,.,TRBJ1-2,TRBV5-1,CASSLGSGGLDYGYTF,TGCGCCAGCAGCTTGGGGTCAGGGGGCTTGGACTATGGCTACACCTTC
.,.,TRBJ2-5,TRBV6-1,CASSEYGSGTQYF,TGTGCCAGCAGCGAGTACGGCTCGGGGACCCAGTACTTC
.,.,TRBJ2-3,TRBV27,CASSQSTDTQYF,TGTGCCAGCAGTCAAAGCACAGATACGCAGTATTTT
TRBD2,.,TRBJ2-5,TRBV7-2,CASSESTGTSGRKETQYF,TGTGCCAGCAGCGAGAGTACCGGGACTAGCGGGAGAAAAGAGACCCAGTACTTC
TRBD2,.,TRBJ2-1,TRBV5-4,CASSMGVSGSPVYNEQFF,TGTGCCAGCAGTATGGGGGTAAGCGGGAGTCCCGTTTACAATGAGCAGTTCTTC
TRBD1,.,TRBJ1-6,TRBV9,CASSTRTGDNSPLHF,TGTGCCAGCAGCACCAGGACAGGGGATAATTCACCCCTCCACTTT
.,few,TRBJ1-2,TRBV6-5,CASSYRAGPLYGYTF,TGTGCCAGCAGTTACCGGGCAGGGCCCCTCTATGGCTACACCTTC
TRBD1,.,TRBJ1-5,TRBV7-8,CASSSGQGVQPQHF,TGTGCCAGCAGTTCGGGACAGGGTGTCCAGCCCCAGCATTTT
.,.,TRBJ2-3,TRBV20-1,CSGGLSDTQYF,TGCAGTGGGGGGTTATCAGATACGCAGTATTTT
.,.,TRBJ1-2,TRBV6-1,CASRRDRYGYTF,TGTGCCAGCAGGAGGGACCGATATGGCTACACCTTC